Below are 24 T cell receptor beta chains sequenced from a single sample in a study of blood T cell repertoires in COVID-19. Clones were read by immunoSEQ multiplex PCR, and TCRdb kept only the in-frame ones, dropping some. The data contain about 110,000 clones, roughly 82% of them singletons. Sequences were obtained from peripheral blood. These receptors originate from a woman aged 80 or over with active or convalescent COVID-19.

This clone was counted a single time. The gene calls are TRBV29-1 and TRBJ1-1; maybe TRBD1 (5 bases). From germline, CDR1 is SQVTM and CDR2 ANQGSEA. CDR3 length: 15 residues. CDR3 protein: CSWRGAKSHGTEAFF. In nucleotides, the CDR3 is TGCAGTTGGAGGGGTGCAAAGTCTCATGGGACTGAAGCTTTCTTT.

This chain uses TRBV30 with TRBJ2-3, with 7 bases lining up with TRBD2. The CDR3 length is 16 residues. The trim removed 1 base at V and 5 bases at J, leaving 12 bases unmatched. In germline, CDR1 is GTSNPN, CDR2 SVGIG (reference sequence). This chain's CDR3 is CAWSEVGGRGVDTQYF. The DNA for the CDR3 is TGTGCCTGGAGTGAAGTTGGCGGACGGGGGGTAGATACGCAGTATTTT.

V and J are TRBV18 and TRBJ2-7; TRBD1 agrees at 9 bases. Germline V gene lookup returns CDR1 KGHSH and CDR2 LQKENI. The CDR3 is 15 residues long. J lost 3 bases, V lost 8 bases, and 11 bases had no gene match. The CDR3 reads CASTRTGQGGYEQYF. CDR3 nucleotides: TGTGCCAGCACACGAACGGGACAGGGTGGCTACGAGCAGTACTTC.

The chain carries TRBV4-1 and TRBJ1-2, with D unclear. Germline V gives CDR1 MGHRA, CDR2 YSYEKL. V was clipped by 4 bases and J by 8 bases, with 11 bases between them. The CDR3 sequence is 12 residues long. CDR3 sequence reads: CASSRGLGGYTF. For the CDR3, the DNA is TGCGCCAGCAGCCGAGGGTTGGGAGGCTACACCTTC.

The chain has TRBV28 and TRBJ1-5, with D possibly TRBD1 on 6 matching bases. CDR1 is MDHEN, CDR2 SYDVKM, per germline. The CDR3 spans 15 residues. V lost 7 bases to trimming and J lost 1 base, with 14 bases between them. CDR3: CASKTGTYSNQPQHF. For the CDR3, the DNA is TGTGCCAGCAAAACCGGGACATACAGCAATCAGCCCCAGCATTTT.

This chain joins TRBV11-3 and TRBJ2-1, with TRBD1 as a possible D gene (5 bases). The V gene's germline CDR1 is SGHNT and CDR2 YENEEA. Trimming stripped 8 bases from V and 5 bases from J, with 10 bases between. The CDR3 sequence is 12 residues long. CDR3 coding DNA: TGTGCCAGCTCGCAGGGTGACAATGAGCAGTTCTTC. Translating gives CASSQGDNEQFF.

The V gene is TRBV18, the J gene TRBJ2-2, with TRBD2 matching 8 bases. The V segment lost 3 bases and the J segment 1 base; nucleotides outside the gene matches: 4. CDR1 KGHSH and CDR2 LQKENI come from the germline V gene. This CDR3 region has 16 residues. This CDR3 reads CASSPLTSENTGELFF. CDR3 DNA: TGTGCCAGCTCACCCCTGACTAGCGAGAACACCGGGGAGCTGTTTTTT.

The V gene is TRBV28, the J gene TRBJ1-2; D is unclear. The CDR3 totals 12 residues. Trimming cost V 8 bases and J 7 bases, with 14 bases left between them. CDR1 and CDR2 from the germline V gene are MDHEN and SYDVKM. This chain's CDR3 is CASSAGVGGYTF. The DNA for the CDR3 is TGTGCCAGCTCGGCCGGGGTGGGTGGCTACACCTTC.

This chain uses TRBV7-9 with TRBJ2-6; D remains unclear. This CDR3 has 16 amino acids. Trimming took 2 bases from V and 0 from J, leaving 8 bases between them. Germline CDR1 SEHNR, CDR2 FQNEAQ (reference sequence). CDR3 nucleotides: TGTGCCAGCAGCTTAAGACACCGCTCTGGGGCCAACGTCCTGACTTTC. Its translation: CASSLRHRSGANVLTF.

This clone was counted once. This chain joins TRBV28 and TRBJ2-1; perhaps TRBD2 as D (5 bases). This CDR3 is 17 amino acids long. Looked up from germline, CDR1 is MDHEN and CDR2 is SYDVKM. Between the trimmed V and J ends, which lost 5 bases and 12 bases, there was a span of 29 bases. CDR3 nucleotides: TGTGCCAGCAGTGGGTCCCGGGAACTTGTGGGGAAGGACGGGCAGTTCTTC. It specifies CASSGSRELVGKDGQFF.

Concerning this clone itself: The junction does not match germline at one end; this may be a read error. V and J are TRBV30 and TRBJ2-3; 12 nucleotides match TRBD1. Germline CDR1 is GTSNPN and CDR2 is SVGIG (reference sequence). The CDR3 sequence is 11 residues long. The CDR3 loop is CAWRGTGGFIF. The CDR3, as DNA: TGTGCCTGGAGGGGGACAGGGGGCTTCATTTTT.

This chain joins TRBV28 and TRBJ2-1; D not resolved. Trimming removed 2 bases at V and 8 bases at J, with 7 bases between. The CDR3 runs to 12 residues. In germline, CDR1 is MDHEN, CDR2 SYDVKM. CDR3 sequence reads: CASSLTGYEQFF. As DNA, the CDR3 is TGTGCCAGCAGTTTAACCGGGTATGAGCAGTTCTTC.

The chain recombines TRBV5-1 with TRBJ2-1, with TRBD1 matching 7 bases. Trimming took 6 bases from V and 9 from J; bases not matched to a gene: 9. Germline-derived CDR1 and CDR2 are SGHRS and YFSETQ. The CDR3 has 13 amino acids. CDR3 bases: TGCGCCAGCACCCAGGGGGATCGGCCTGAGCAGTTCTTC. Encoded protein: CASTQGDRPEQFF.

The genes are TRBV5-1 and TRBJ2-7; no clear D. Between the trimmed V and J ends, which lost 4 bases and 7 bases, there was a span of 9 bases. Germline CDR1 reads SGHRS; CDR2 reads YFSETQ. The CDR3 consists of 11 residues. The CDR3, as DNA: TGCGCCAGCAGCAAAACACGAGAGCAGTACTTC. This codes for CASSKTREQYF. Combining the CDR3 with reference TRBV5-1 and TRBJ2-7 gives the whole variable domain KAGVTQTPRYLIKTRGQQVTLSCSPISGHRSVSWYQQTPGQGLQFLFEYFSETQRNKGNFPGRFSGRQFSNSRSEMNVSTLELGDSALYLCASSKTREQYFGPGTRLTVT.

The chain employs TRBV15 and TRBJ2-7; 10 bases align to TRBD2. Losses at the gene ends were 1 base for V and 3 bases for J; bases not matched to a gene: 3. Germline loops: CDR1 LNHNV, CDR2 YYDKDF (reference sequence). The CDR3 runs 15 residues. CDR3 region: CATSRGGLASYEQYF. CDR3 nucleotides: TGTGCCACCAGCAGAGGGGGACTAGCGAGCTACGAGCAGTACTTC.

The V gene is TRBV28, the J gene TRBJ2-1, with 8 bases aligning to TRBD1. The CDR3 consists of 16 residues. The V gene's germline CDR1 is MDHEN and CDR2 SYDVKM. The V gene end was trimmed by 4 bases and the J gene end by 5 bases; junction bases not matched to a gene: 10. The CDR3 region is CASSSQGAFFNNEQFF. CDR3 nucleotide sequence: TGTGCCAGCAGTTCGCAGGGGGCCTTTTTCAACAATGAGCAGTTCTTC.

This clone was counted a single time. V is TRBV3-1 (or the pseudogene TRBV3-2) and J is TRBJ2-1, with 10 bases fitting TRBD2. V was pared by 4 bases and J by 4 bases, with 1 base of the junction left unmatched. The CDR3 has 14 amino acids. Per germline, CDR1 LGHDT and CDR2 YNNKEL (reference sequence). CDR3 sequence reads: CASSPLAGYNEQFF. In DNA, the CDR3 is TGTGCCAGCAGCCCACTAGCGGGGTACAATGAGCAGTTCTTC.

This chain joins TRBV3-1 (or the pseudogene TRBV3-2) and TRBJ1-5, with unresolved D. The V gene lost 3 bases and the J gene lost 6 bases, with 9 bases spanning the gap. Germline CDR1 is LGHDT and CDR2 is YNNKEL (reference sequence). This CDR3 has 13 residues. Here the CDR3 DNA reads TGTGCCAGCAGCCACCAACCGGGTCAGCCCCAGCATTTT. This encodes CASSHQPGQPQHF.

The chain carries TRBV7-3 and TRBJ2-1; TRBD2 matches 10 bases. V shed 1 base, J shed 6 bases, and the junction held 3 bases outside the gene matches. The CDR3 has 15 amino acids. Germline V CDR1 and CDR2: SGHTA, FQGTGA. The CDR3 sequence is CASSLSLAGANEQFF. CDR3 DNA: TGTGCCAGCAGCTTAAGTCTAGCGGGAGCCAATGAGCAGTTCTTC.

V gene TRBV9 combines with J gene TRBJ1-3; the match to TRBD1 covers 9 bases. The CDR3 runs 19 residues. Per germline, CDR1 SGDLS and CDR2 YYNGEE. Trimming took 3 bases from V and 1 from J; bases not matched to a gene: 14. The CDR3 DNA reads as TGTGCCAGCAGCGCCTCCGGGACAGGGAAAGAGGGTTCTGGAAACACCATATATTTT. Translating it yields CASSASGTGKEGSGNTIYF.

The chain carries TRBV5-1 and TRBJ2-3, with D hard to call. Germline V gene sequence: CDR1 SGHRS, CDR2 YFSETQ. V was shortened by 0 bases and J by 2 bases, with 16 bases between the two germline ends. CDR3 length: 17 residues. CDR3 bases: TGCGCCAGCAGCTTGGGTGGTATAGCTGGCCACACAGATACGCAGTATTTT. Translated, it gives CASSLGGIAGHTDTQYF.

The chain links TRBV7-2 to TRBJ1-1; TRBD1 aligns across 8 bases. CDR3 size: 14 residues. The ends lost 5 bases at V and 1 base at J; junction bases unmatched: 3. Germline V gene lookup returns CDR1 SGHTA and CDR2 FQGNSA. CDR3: CASSIGQGNTEAFF. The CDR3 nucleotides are TGTGCCAGCAGCATAGGACAGGGGAACACTGAAGCTTTCTTT.

For the CDR3, the DNA is TGTGCCAGCAGTGTTGGGCTAGCCTCAGATACGCAGTATTTT. Translated: CASSVGLASDTQYF. The genes are TRBV6-4 and TRBJ2-3, with TRBD2 as a possible D gene (5 bases). CDR3 length: 14 amino acids. In germline, CDR1 is MRHNA, CDR2 SNTAGT. Trimming left V 4 bases short and J 4 bases short, with 12 bases between.

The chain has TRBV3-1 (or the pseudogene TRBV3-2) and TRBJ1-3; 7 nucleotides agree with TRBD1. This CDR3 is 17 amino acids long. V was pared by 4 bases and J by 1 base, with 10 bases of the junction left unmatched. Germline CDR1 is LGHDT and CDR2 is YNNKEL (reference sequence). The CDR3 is CASSRIHTGASGNTIYF. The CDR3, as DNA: TGTGCCAGCAGCCGAATTCATACAGGGGCTTCTGGAAACACCATATATTTT.